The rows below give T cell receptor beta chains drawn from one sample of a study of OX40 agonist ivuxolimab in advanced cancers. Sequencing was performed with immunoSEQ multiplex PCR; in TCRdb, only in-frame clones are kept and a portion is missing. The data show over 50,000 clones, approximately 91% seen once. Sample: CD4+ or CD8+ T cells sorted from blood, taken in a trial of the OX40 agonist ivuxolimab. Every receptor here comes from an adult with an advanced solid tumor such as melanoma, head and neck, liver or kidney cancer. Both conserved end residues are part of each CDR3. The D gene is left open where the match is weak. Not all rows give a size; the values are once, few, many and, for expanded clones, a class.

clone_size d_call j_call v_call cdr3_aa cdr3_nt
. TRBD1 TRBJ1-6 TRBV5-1 CASSWTGASYNSPLHF TGCGCCAGCAGCTGGACAGGGGCCTCCTATAATTCACCCCTCCACTTT
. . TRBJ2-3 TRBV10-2 CASSESNGYTQYF TGCGCCAGCAGTGAGTCGAACGGATATACGCAGTATTTT
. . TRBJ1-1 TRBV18 CASSPPQSRTTEAFF TGTGCCAGCTCACCACCGCAATCCAGGACCACTGAAGCTTTCTTT
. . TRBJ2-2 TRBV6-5 CASKDRSGTGELFF TGTGCCAGCAAGGATCGTTCGGGTACCGGGGAGCTGTTTTTT
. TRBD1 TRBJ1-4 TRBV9 CASSVRTGEKLFF TGTGCCAGCAGCGTAAGGACAGGGGAAAAACTGTTTTTT
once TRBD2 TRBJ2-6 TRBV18 CASSPPSGVSGANVLTF TGTGCCAGCTCACCACCGAGCGGGGTCTCTGGGGCCAACGTCCTGACTTTC
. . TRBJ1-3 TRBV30 CAWRFRDPSGNTIYF TGTGCCTGGAGATTCAGGGACCCCTCTGGAAACACCATATATTTT
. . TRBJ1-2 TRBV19 CASSPSEGLGYGYTF TGTGCCAGTAGTCCCTCGGAGGGGCTAGGCTATGGCTACACCTTC
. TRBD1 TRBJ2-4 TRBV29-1 CSVERDRGAKNIQYF TGCAGCGTTGAACGGGACAGGGGGGCCAAAAACATTCAGTACTTC
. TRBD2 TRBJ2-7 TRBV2 CASSRGLAGPRGEQYF TGTGCCAGCAGCCGAGGACTAGCGGGGCCCAGGGGCGAGCAGTACTTC
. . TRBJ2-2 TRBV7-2 CASSDGPNTGELFF TGTGCCAGCAGCGACGGTCCCAACACCGGGGAGCTGTTTTTT
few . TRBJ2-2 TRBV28 CATESTANTGELFF TGTGCCACCGAGAGTACCGCGAACACCGGGGAGCTGTTTTTT
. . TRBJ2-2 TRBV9 CASTSGQPTTTGELFF TGTGCCAGCACCTCGGGGCAGCCGACGACCACCGGGGAGCTGTTTTTT
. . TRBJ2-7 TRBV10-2 CASRAGTAREQYF TGCGCCAGCAGGGCGGGGACAGCACGCGAGCAGTACTTC
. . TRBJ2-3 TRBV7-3 CASSPPGAPDTQYF TGTGCCAGCAGCCCCCCAGGGGCGCCAGATACGCAGTATTTT
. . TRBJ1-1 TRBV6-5 CASSYSRGGAAEAFF TGTGCCAGCAGTTACTCGAGGGGGGGCGCGGCTGAAGCTTTCTTT
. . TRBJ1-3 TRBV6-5 CASSPAEPGNTIYF TGTGCCAGCAGCCCCGCCGAGCCTGGAAACACCATATATTTT
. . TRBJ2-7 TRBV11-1 CASARTDSYEQYF TGTGCCAGTGCGCGAACCGACTCCTACGAGCAGTACTTC
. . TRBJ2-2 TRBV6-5 CASSYSTRAGGELFF TGTGCCAGCAGTTACTCGACGAGGGCCGGCGGGGAGCTGTTTTTT
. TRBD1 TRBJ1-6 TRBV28 CASSLPDRANSPLHF TGTGCCAGCAGTTTACCCGACAGGGCAAATTCACCCCTCCACTTT
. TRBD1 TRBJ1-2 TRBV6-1 CASSDGGTASEYGYTF TGTGCCAGCAGTGATGGGGGGACAGCCTCGGAGTATGGCTACACCTTC
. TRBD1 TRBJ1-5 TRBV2 CASSPTGERQPQHF TGTGCCAGCAGCCCCACAGGGGAGCGTCAGCCCCAGCATTTT
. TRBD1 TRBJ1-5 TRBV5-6 CASSRVQGSPQHF TGTGCCAGCAGCCGGGTACAGGGGTCGCCCCAGCATTTT
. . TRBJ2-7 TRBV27 CASSYLREYEQYF TGTGCCAGCAGTTACCTGCGGGAATACGAGCAGTACTTC
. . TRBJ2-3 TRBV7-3 CASSFRGTDTQYF TGTGCCAGCAGCTTCCGCGGTACAGATACGCAGTATTTT
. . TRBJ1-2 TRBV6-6 CASTAPVLRYGYTF TGTGCCAGCACGGCCCCAGTTCTCCGCTATGGCTACACCTTC
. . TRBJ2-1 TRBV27 CASSKTGDFYNEQFF TGTGCCAGCAGTAAGACAGGCGACTTCTACAATGAGCAGTTCTTC
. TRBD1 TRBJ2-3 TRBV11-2 CASSPPTGTGADTQYF TGTGCCAGCAGCCCACCTACCGGGACAGGGGCAGATACGCAGTATTTT
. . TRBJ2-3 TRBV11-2 CASSFGFDTQYF TGTGCCAGCAGCTTTGGGTTCGATACGCAGTATTTT
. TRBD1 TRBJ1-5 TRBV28 CASSPGTGNNQPQHF TGTGCCAGCAGTCCCGGGACAGGGAACAATCAGCCCCAGCATTTT
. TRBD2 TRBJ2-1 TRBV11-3 CASSSPFSGRALLGEQFF TGTGCCAGCAGCTCTCCATTTAGCGGGAGGGCCCTCTTGGGTGAGCAGTTCTTC
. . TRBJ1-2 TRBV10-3 CAIRGGQRNYGYTF TGTGCCATCAGGGGGGGGCAGCGGAACTATGGCTACACCTTC
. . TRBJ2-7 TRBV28 CAGSGQSRYEQYF TGTGCCGGCAGTGGACAGAGCAGGTACGAGCAGTACTTC
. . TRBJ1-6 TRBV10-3 CAISEDMDSPLHF TGTGCCATCAGTGAGGATATGGATTCACCCCTCCACTTT
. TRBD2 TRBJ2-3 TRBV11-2 CASSLSAGGPAQYF TGTGCCAGCAGCTTATCGGCGGGAGGGCCCGCGCAGTATTTT
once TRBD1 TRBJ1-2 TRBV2 CASRGQGGHYGYTF TGTGCCAGCAGGGGACAGGGGGGGCACTATGGCTACACCTTC
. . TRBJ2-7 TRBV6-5 CASSYDSQGSYEQYF TGTGCCAGCAGTTACGATTCGCAGGGATCTTACGAGCAGTACTTC
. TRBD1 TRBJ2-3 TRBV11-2 CASSRTGGISDTQYF TGTGCCAGCAGCCGGACAGGGGGCATCTCAGATACGCAGTATTTT
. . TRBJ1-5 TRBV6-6 CASSYNFRQRNQPQHF TGTGCCAGCAGTTACAACTTCCGCCAGCGCAATCAGCCCCAGCATTTT
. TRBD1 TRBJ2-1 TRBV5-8 CASSPYRGQFF TGTGCCAGCAGCCCCTACAGGGGGCAGTTCTTC
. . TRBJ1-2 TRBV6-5 CASSYPWGGGYTF TGTGCCAGCAGTTACCCTTGGGGCGGGGGCTACACCTTC
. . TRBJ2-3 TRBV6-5 CASSYSGASTDTQYF TGTGCCAGCAGTTACTCGGGAGCCAGCACAGATACGCAGTATTTT
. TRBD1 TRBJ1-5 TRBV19 CASSVAGGSNQPQHF TGTGCCAGTAGTGTAGCAGGGGGTAGCAATCAGCCCCAGCATTTT